Below, 30 T cell receptor beta chains from the same sample are listed, as sequenced in a study of neoadjuvant anti-PD-1 for oral cavity cancer. TCRdb's table, derived via immunoSEQ multiplex PCR, lists solely in-frame clones and lacks some. The sample records 63,000 or so clones, around 85% being singletons. The time point is: after neoadjuvant nivolumab, at surgical resection. The input for sequencing was PBMCs, taken after nivolumab (anti-PD-1) treatment. The receptors were gathered from a person aged 40 to 85 with oral cavity squamous cell carcinoma.

This sequence joins TRBV6-1 and TRBJ2-3; the D is unclear. The CDR3 is 15 residues long. Germline loops: CDR1 MNHNS, CDR2 SASEGT. The V end lost 6 bases, the J end lost 1 base, and 14 bases lay between the germline ends. The CDR3 loop reads CASSPGQWGTDTQYF. The CDR3 DNA reads as TGTGCCAGCAGCCCCGGGCAGTGGGGCACAGATACGCAGTATTTT.

This rearrangement joins TRBV30 to TRBJ2-6, with TRBD2 as a possible D gene (5 bases). CDR1 and CDR2 from the germline V gene are GTSNPN and SVGIG (reference sequence). V shed 2 bases and J shed 9 bases, with 8 bases lying between them. The CDR3 length is 12 residues. The CDR3 loop reads CAWSSGGNVLTF. CDR3 nucleotides: TGTGCCTGGAGTAGCGGAGGCAACGTCCTGACTTTC.

The chain links TRBV15 to TRBJ2-7, with D unresolved. CDR1 LNHNV and CDR2 YYDKDF come from the germline V gene (reference sequence). The CDR3 consists of 14 residues. V lost 3 bases to trimming and J lost 5 bases, with 14 bases between them. CDR3 sequence reads: CATSSGYSTDEQYF. The DNA of the CDR3 is TGTGCCACCAGCAGTGGTTACAGTACGGACGAGCAGTACTTC.

The rearrangement uses TRBV7-9 and TRBJ2-1, with D hard to call. Germline V lookup: CDR1 SEHNR, CDR2 FQNEAQ (reference sequence). The CDR3 has 18 residues. V was clipped by 5 bases and J by 1 base, with 21 bases between them. The CDR3 DNA sequence: TGTGCCAGCAGCCCACCACTCAGGAGTAAAGTGTCCTACAATGAGCAGTTCTTC. This sequence encodes CASSPPLRSKVSYNEQFF.

This chain joins TRBV28 and TRBJ1-5; no definite D call. The V end lost 6 bases, the J end lost 7 bases, and 22 bases lay between the germline ends. This CDR3 contains 16 residues. Germline V gene data show CDR1 as MDHEN and CDR2 as SYDVKM. In DNA form, the CDR3 reads TGTGCCAGCAGCCCCCATTCGGGTGTGGCCGGCCAGCCCCAGCATTTT. This translates into CASSPHSGVAGQPQHF.

The sample holds one count of this clone. V usage is TRBV10-1 and J usage is TRBJ2-3, with D possibly matching TRBD2 (6 bases). The CDR3 consists of 16 residues. CDR1 is WNHNN and CDR2 is SYGVQD in the germline V gene (reference sequence). The V and J ends lost 4 bases and 2 bases respectively, with 16 bases between them. As DNA, the CDR3 is TGCGCCAGCAGTGGGACGGGACTTTTATTCACAGATACGCAGTATTTT. Translated, it gives CASSGTGLLFTDTQYF.

The chain recombines TRBV30 with TRBJ2-1; TRBD1 matches at 12 bases. Germline V CDR1 and CDR2: GTSNPN, SVGIG (reference sequence). The length of the CDR3 is 14 residues. V trimming: 1 base; J trimming: 9 bases; junction bases outside the gene matches: 4. The CDR3 spells CAWSAGTGGVEQFF. DNA of the CDR3: TGTGCCTGGAGTGCGGGGACAGGGGGCGTTGAGCAGTTCTTC.

This clone was picked up a small number of times. The chain combines TRBV11-2 with TRBJ1-6; D not certain. CDR3 size: 15 residues. Trimming took off 6 bases at V and 9 bases at J, with 18 bases between the two ends. In germline, CDR1 is SGHAT, CDR2 FQNNGV. CDR3 region: CASRTTGRVGSPLHF. CDR3 nucleotides: TGTGCCAGCAGGACTACTGGGAGGGTAGGTTCACCCCTCCACTTT.

The rearrangement uses TRBV2 and TRBJ1-6; 7 bases line up with TRBD1. Germline V gene lookup returns CDR1 SNHLY and CDR2 FYNNEI. This CDR3 contains 13 residues. The V segment lost 7 bases and the J segment 8 bases; nucleotides outside the gene matches: 5. CDR3 DNA sequence: TGTGCCAGCACCCGACAGGGTGATTCACCCCTCCACTTT. Translation: CASTRQGDSPLHF. Full variable domain (rest looked up from reference TRBV2 and TRBJ1-6): EPEVTQTPSHQVTQMGQEVILRCVPISNHLYFYWYRQILGQKVEFLVSFYNNEISEKSEIFDDQFSVERPDGSNFTLKIRSTKLEDSAMYFCASTRQGDSPLHFGNGTRLTVT.

The V and J genes are TRBV10-3 and TRBJ2-3; 14 bases fit TRBD2. J gave up 3 bases and V 6 bases, and 2 bases lay outside the gene matches. Germline CDR1 and CDR2: ENHRY and SYGVKD. The CDR3 spans 15 residues. The CDR3 region is CAIRGTSGRTDTQYF. For the CDR3, the DNA is TGTGCCATCAGAGGGACTAGCGGGAGAACAGATACGCAGTATTTT.

The rearrangement joins TRBV9 to TRBJ1-1; D unclear. The germline CDR1 and CDR2 sequences are SGDLS and YYNGEE. CDR3 length: 13 residues. Trimming shortened V by 4 bases and J by 3 bases, and 10 bases separated the two germline ends. The CDR3 spells CASSLTQHTEAFF. The DNA for the CDR3 is TGTGCCAGCAGCCTCACCCAGCACACTGAAGCTTTCTTT.

This clone was detected once. This chain uses TRBV4-1 with TRBJ1-2; D ambiguous. The V gene lost 7 bases and the J gene lost 8 bases, with 26 bases spanning the gap. The germline gives CDR1 MGHRA, CDR2 YSYEKL. This CDR3 comprises 16 residues. CDR3 sequence: CASKQESREGGRGYTF. As DNA, the CDR3 is TGCGCCAGCAAACAAGAAAGCCGGGAAGGAGGGAGGGGCTACACCTTC.

This CDR3 reads CASSTGLAGLHSYEQYF. The DNA for the CDR3 is TGCGCCAGCAGCACGGGACTAGCGGGCCTCCACTCCTACGAGCAGTACTTC. This chain uses TRBV5-1 with TRBJ2-7, with 12 positions matching TRBD2. With V trimmed by 4 bases and J by 0 bases, 8 bases remained unmatched. CDR3 size: 17 residues. Germline CDR1 SGHRS, CDR2 YFSETQ.

The V and J genes are TRBV10-2 and TRBJ2-3; 11 nucleotides agree with TRBD1. Germline lookup yields CDR1 WSHSY and CDR2 SAAADI. The CDR3 is 15 amino acids. V lost 6 bases and J lost 2; bases outside the gene matches: 4. The CDR3 nucleotides read TGCGCCAGCAGCTCGGGACAGGGGGTCACAGATACGCAGTATTTT. This codes for CASSSGQGVTDTQYF.

This chain links TRBV7-3 with TRBJ2-4; D gene uncertain. The V gene's germline CDR1 is SGHTA and CDR2 FQGTGA. Trimming removed 8 bases at V and 0 bases at J, with 5 bases between. The CDR3 covers 12 residues. This CDR3 is CASWEAKNIQYF. CDR3 nucleotides: TGTGCCAGCTGGGAAGCCAAAAACATTCAGTACTTC.

The chain's CDR3 is CASSLGGGSSYEQYF. The CDR3 bases are TGTGCCAGCAGCTTAGGCGGGGGAAGCTCCTACGAGCAGTACTTC. The chain is built from TRBV5-5 and TRBJ2-7, with 7 bases lining up with TRBD2. Germline V gene data show CDR1 as SGHKS and CDR2 as YYEKEE (reference sequence). Trimming took 2 bases from V and 0 from J; bases not matched to a gene: 5. The CDR3 loop spans 15 amino acids.

The chain couples TRBV27 to TRBJ1-5; no definite D call. CDR1 is MNHEY and CDR2 is SMNVEV in the germline V gene (reference sequence). This CDR3 is 13 amino acids long. V lost 2 bases to trimming and J lost 6 bases, with 8 bases between them. This CDR3 is CASSLMGSQPQHF. CDR3 DNA sequence: TGTGCCAGCAGTTTAATGGGGAGTCAGCCCCAGCATTTT.

The chain couples TRBV7-8 to TRBJ2-3, with 7 bases identical to TRBD1. The V gene's germline CDR1 is SGHVS and CDR2 FQNEAQ. CDR3 length: 14 residues. V trimming: 4 bases; J trimming: 4 bases; junction bases outside the gene matches: 5. The DNA of the CDR3 is TGTGCCAGCAGCTGGGACAGTATAGCAGATACGCAGTATTTT. As protein: CASSWDSIADTQYF.

The sample holds one count of this clone. This chain uses TRBV5-4 with TRBJ1-4; no firm D call. From germline, CDR1 is SGHNT and CDR2 YYREEE (reference sequence). This CDR3 contains 13 residues. Trimming removed 5 bases from V and 5 bases from J, with 10 bases in between. The CDR3 nucleotides are TGTGCCAGCAGGGACCGAGAGAATGAAAAACTGTTTTTT. Translating gives CASRDRENEKLFF.

V is TRBV6-5 and J is TRBJ2-7; D ambiguous. Germline V gives CDR1 MNHEY, CDR2 SVGAGI. The ends were cut back, 7 bases at V and 4 bases at J, with 8 bases in the middle. This CDR3 contains 11 residues. The CDR3 spells CASMNEYEQYF. In DNA form, the CDR3 reads TGTGCCAGCATGAACGAATACGAGCAGTACTTC.

V gene TRBV5-1 combines with J gene TRBJ1-1; D might be TRBD1 (6 bases). Between the trimmed V and J ends, which lost 6 bases and 3 bases, there was a span of 12 bases. This CDR3 contains 13 residues. Germline lookup yields CDR1 SGHRS and CDR2 YFSETQ. The CDR3 DNA follows: TGCGCCAGCAAGCTACAGGGAGACACTGAAGCTTTCTTT. This gives the protein CASKLQGDTEAFF.

The V call is TRBV5-5, the J call TRBJ2-5; 7 nucleotides align to TRBD1. Germline values: CDR1 SGHKS, CDR2 YYEKEE (reference sequence). CDR3 size: 16 residues. V was pared by 4 bases and J by 3 bases, with 12 bases of the junction left unmatched. In nucleotides, the CDR3 is TGTGCCAGCAGCCTACTCACCATGACAGGGAAAGAGACCCAGTACTTC. Translation gives CASSLLTMTGKETQYF.

The chain employs TRBV30 and TRBJ1-1; D is unclear. CDR1 is GTSNPN and CDR2 is SVGIG in the germline V gene (reference sequence). The CDR3 sequence is 12 residues long. V was trimmed by 1 base and J by 2 bases, leaving 5 bases between them. The CDR3 nucleotides read TGTGCCTGGAGTGACAGAAACACTGAAGCTTTCTTT. Amino acid sequence: CAWSDRNTEAFF.

The chain combines TRBV10-2 with TRBJ1-4; TRBD1 aligns across 10 bases. The V and J ends lost 8 bases and 8 bases, in that order; junction bases with no gene match: 8. Germline assignment: CDR1 WSHSY and CDR2 SAAADI. The CDR3 is 14 amino acids. CDR3 DNA sequence: TGCGCCAGCCGGCGCGGGACAGGGGTCGAAAAACTGTTTTTT. It is translated as CASRRGTGVEKLFF.

This clone was seen only once. The chain couples TRBV10-3 to TRBJ2-7; 8 bases align to TRBD1. Per the germline V gene, CDR1 is ENHRY and CDR2 is SYGVKD. The CDR3 is 15 residues long. With 6 bases clipped from V and 7 bases from J, the junction kept 14 bases outside the gene matches. CDR3 bases: TGTGCCATCAGCCCGGACAGGGTCAAAACGGAGGAGCAGTACTTC. This gives the protein CAISPDRVKTEEQYF.

The chain couples TRBV2 to TRBJ2-7, with 11 bases that match TRBD1. With 4 bases clipped from V and 4 bases from J, the junction kept 12 bases outside the gene matches. In germline, CDR1 is SNHLY, CDR2 FYNNEI. The CDR3 is 17 amino acids. This CDR3 reads CASSGAPGTGGLYEQYF. In nucleotides, the CDR3 is TGTGCCAGCAGTGGGGCCCCTGGGACAGGGGGGTTGTACGAGCAGTACTTC. Together with reference TRBV2 and TRBJ2-7, the CDR3 gives the full variable domain: EPEVTQTPSHQVTQMGQEVILRCVPISNHLYFYWYRQILGQKVEFLVSFYNNEISEKSEIFDDQFSVERPDGSNFTLKIRSTKLEDSAMYFCASSGAPGTGGLYEQYFGPGTRLTVT.

The chain employs TRBV7-8 and TRBJ2-7, with a weak D call TRBD1 (5 bases). With 3 bases removed from V and 7 bases from J, the gap between germline ends came to 16 bases. This CDR3 has 14 residues. Germline loops: CDR1 SGHVS, CDR2 FQNEAQ. CDR3 sequence: CASSFSGRSGEQYF. The CDR3 DNA is TGTGCCAGCAGCTTCTCAGGGCGGTCTGGGGAGCAGTACTTC.

This rearrangement joins TRBV6-5 to TRBJ1-1, with TRBD1 as a possible D gene (6 bases). With 5 bases removed from V and 4 bases from J, the gap between germline ends came to 11 bases. The germline V gene has CDR1 MNHEY and CDR2 SVGAGI. There are 13 residues in the CDR3. CDR3 residues: CASSEGTLTEAFF. The DNA for the CDR3 is TGTGCCAGCAGTGAAGGGACACTCACTGAAGCTTTCTTT.

This chain uses TRBV20-1 with TRBJ2-3; maybe TRBD1 (6 bases). Trimming pared 5 bases from V and 8 bases from J, leaving 11 bases between. There are 11 residues in the CDR3. CDR1 DFQATT and CDR2 SNEGSKA come from the germline V gene (reference sequence). The CDR3, as DNA: TGCAGTGCTTCCGGACAGAGTACGCAGTATTTT. Amino acid sequence: CSASGQSTQYF.

The CDR3 DNA reads TGTGCCACCAGCAGAGAGGGACTAGCGGGAGGCTACGAGCAGTACTTC. Residues: CATSREGLAGGYEQYF. The chain employs TRBV15 and TRBJ2-7; 15 bases map to TRBD2. J lost 3 bases, V lost 0 bases, and 0 bases had no gene match. The CDR3 length is 16 residues. Looked up from germline, CDR1 is LNHNV and CDR2 is YYDKDF (reference sequence).